These 7 T cell receptor beta chains came from one sample sequenced in a study of cytomegalovirus exposure and HLA in healthy donors (TCRdb year 2017). The protocol used for the library was the immunoSEQ multiplex PCR assay. A mixture of 60 forward primers for TCR Vbeta segments and 13 reverse primers for TCR Jbeta segments was used in the multiplex PCR. Held by TCRdb, this immuneACCESS table contains in-frame sequences only and omits some clones. Under half of the omission traces to an unresolved V gene where checked; the cause of the rest is unknown. A total of approximately 180,000 clones appear in this sample, around three quarters of them only once. Approximately 2% of the sample belongs to the ten largest clones. Sequenced sample: PBMCs. The receptors originated from a young woman in good health and CMV-seronegative.

The rearrangement links TRBV7-2 to TRBJ2-1, with D tentatively TRBD1 (6 bases). Germline V gives CDR1 SGHTA, CDR2 FQGNSA. The CDR3 sequence is 12 residues long. The V end lost 4 bases, the J end lost 8 bases, and 9 bases lay between the germline ends. Here the CDR3 DNA reads TGTGCCAGCAGCTATGCAGGGGATGAGCAGTTCTTC. It codes for CASSYAGDEQFF.

The chain has TRBV5-1 and TRBJ1-1, with D unresolved. V dropped 5 bases and J dropped 4 bases, with 9 bases sitting between them. CDR3 length equals 12 residues. The germline CDR1 and CDR2 sequences are SGHRS and YFSETQ. The CDR3 loop reads CASSFLGTEAFF. The CDR3 DNA follows: TGCGCCAGCAGTTTTCTAGGCACTGAAGCTTTCTTT.

Here the CDR3 reads CASSVGQGAKNIQYF. CDR3 nucleotides: TGTGCCAGCAGCGTGGGACAGGGGGCCAAAAACATTCAGTACTTC. J is TRBJ2-4 and V is TRBV7-9, with 10 bases lining up with TRBD1. Germline CDR1 is SEHNR and CDR2 is FQNEAQ (reference sequence). The CDR3 is 15 residues long. V gave up 5 bases and J gave up 1 base; unmatched junction bases: 2. The full variable domain, with the rest looked up from reference TRBV7-9 and TRBJ2-4, is DTGVSQNPRHKITKRGQNVTFRCDPISEHNRLYWYRQTLGQGPEFLTYFQNEAQLEKSRLLSDRFSAERPKGSFSTLEIQRTEQGDSAMYLCASSVGQGAKNIQYFGAGTRLSVL.

The V call is TRBV5-1, the J call TRBJ2-7, with 7 bases fitting TRBD2. Per germline, CDR1 SGHRS and CDR2 YFSETQ. This CDR3 has 11 residues. V trimming: 3 bases; J trimming: 6 bases; junction bases outside the gene matches: 0. CDR3 bases: TGCGCCAGCAGCTGGGAGGGCGAGCAGTACTTC. Translation: CASSWEGEQYF.

Concerning this clone itself: Other DNA sequences in the same sample also yield this CDR3. The chain carries TRBV11-2 and TRBJ2-7, with 8 bases matching TRBD1. The V and J ends lost 5 bases and 3 bases, in that order; junction bases with no gene match: 6. CDR1 is SGHAT, CDR2 FQNNGV, per germline. The CDR3 runs 14 residues. CDR3 sequence (DNA): TGTGCCAGCAGCCCCGGGACAGGAGGCTACGAGCAGTACTTC. Translating gives CASSPGTGGYEQYF.

Concerning this clone: At one end, the junction sequence differs from germline, possibly due to a read error. The chain is built from TRBV7-9 and TRBJ2-5; the D gene is possibly TRBD1 (6 bases). Germline V gives CDR1 SEHNR, CDR2 FQNEAQ (reference sequence). The CDR3 has 16 residues. CDR3 protein: CSSSPRGKGAQETQYF. CDR3 in DNA: TGTTCCAGCAGCCCTAGGGGGAAGGGTGCACAAGAGACCCAGTACTTC.

V gene TRBV7-2 combines with J gene TRBJ2-7, with 9 bases matching TRBD1. V was clipped by 7 bases and J by 5 bases; unmatched bases: 9. The CDR3 sequence is 14 residues long. Germline values: CDR1 SGHTA, CDR2 FQGNSA. The CDR3 protein is CASKIGTGLNEQYF. The DNA for the CDR3 is TGTGCCAGCAAGATCGGGACAGGGCTAAACGAGCAGTACTTC.